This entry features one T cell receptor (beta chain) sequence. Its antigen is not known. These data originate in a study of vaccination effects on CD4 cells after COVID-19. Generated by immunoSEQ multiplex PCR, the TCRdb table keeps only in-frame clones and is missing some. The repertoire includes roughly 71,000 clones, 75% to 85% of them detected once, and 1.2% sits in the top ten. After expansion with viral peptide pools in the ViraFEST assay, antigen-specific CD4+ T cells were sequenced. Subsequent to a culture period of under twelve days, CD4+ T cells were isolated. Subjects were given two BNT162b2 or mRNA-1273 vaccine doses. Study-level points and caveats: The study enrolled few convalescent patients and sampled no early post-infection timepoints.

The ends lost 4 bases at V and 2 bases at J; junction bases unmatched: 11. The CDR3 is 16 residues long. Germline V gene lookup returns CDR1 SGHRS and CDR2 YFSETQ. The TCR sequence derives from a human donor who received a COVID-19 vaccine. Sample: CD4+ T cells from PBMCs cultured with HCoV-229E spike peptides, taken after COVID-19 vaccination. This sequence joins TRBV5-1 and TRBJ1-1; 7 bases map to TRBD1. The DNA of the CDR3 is TGCGCCAGCAGCAGGGGGGCAGGGGGTGACAACACTGAAGCTTTCTTT. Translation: CASSRGAGGDNTEAFF.